This TCR beta chain was sequenced for a study of control samples from healthy donors and cancer patients. The germline CDR1 and CDR2 sequences are MNHNS and SASEGT. Between the trimmed V and J ends, which lost 1 base and 9 bases, there was a span of 22 bases. The CDR3 length is 17 residues. Profiling relied on immunoSEQ multiplex PCR, and the TCRdb table lists in-frame clones only, not all of them. The table has approximately 150,000 clones, roughly 92% seen once; the top ten hold 10% to 15%. This chain joins TRBV6-1 and TRBJ1-5, with D perhaps TRBD1 (6 bases). The source of this sequence is a man aged 40-50 years in good health. Specimen: blood. The CDR3 sequence is CASSEVGGGAPVPPQHF. In DNA, the CDR3 is TGTGCCAGCAGTGAAGTTGGGGGCGGAGCCCCCGTCCCGCCCCAGCATTTT.